This T cell receptor beta chain was sequenced in a study of cytomegalovirus exposure and HLA in healthy donors. Vbeta (60) and Jbeta (13) primers were used in the PCR. Data came from immunoSEQ multiplex PCR; TCRdb stores just in-frame clones and leaves some out. This sample's clone table lists 170,000 or so clones. The CDR3 runs 15 residues. Germline values: CDR1 MDHEN, CDR2 SYDVKM. J was trimmed by 0 bases and V by 7 bases; bases with no gene match: 8. A note on this clone: The antigen is not known.

Study conclusions and caveats: Rare TCR sequences dominated, though some public TCRs recurred in many donors. TCR beta chain V- and J-gene trimming was linked, in a later analysis, to a missense variant in DCLRE1C. The study put some 150 TCR beta chains on its list as cytomegalovirus-associated.

The sequenced sample was PBMCs. The origin of this receptor is a man under 40 in good health and CMV-seronegative. The chain joins TRBV28 to TRBJ1-1, with 7 bases matching TRBD1. The CDR3 DNA reads as TGTGCCAGCACGCCGACAGGGAACATGAACACTGAAGCTTTCTTT. The encoded protein is CASTPTGNMNTEAFF.